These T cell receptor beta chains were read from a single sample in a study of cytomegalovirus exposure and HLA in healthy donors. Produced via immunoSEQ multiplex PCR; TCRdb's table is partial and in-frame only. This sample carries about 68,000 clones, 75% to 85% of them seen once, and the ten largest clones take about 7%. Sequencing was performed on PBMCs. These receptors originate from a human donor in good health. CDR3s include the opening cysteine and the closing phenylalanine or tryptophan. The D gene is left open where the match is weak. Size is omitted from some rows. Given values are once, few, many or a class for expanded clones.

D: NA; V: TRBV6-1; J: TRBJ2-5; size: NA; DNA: TGTGCCAGCACCAGGGACAGTCGGGAGGAGACCCAGTACTTC; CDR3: CASTRDSREETQYF
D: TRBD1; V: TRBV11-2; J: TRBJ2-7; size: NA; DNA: TGTGCCAGCAGCCCGAGGGGGCAATCCTACGAGCAGTACTTC; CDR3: CASSPRGQSYEQYF
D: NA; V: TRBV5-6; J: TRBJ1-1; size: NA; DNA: TGTGCCAGCAGCTTGATGGGGGGGGGCACTGAAGCTTTCTTT; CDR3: CASSLMGGGTEAFF
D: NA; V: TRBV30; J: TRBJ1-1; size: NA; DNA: TGTGCCTGGAGTGCCCCAGGGACGGTAGTAGGAGGGAGCTTT; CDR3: CAWSAPGTVVGGSF
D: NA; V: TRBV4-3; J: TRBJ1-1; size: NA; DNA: TGCGCCAGCAGCCAAGATAGGACAGTAGGAGGAACTGAAGCTTTCTTT; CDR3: CASSQDRTVGGTEAFF
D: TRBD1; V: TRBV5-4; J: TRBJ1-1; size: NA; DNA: TGTGCCAGCAGCTTCGGACAGGGGAACACTGAAGCTTTCTTT; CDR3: CASSFGQGNTEAFF
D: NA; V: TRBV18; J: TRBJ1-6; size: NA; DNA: TGTGCCAGCTCACCGACGGGAATTTCGGGCGATTCACCCCTCCACTTT; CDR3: CASSPTGISGDSPLHF
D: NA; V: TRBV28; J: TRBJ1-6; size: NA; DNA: TGTGCCAGCAGTTTAGGGGGCATCGATTCACCCCTCCACTTT; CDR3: CASSLGGIDSPLHF
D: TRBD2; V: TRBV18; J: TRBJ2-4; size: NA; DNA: TGTGCCAGCTCACCTGGGACTAGCGGGACACACAAAAACATTCAGTACTTC; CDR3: CASSPGTSGTHKNIQYF
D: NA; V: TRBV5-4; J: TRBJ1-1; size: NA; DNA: TGTGCCAGCAGCTTGACAGGTGTTATGAACACTGAAGCTTTCTTT; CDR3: CASSLTGVMNTEAFF
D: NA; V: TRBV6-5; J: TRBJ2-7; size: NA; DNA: TGTGCCACCGCGAACGGACAAAGCTACGAGCAGTACTTC; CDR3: CATANGQSYEQYF
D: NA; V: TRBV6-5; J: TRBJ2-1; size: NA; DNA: TGTGCCAGCAGCCCCCCGGACAGCCGGTTCTTC; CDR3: CASSPPDSRFF
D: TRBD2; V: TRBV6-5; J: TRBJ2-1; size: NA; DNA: TGTGCCAGCAGTTCCCTCCTAGCGGGGGGGCTTGAGCAGTTCTTC; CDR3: CASSSLLAGGLEQFF
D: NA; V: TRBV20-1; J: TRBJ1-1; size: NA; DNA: TGCAGTGCTTCTAACACTGAAGCTTTCTTT; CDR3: CSASNTEAFF
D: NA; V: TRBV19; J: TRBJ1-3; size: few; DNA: TGTGCCAGTAGTATTCCCCCGGGGAGCCTCTCTGGAAACACCATATATTTT; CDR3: CASSIPPGSLSGNTIYF
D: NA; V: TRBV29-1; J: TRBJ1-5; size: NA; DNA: TGCAGCGTTGCCACAGATCCTAATCAGCCCCAGCATTTT; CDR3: CSVATDPNQPQHF
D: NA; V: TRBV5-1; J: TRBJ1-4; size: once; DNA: TGCGCCAGCAGCCCCGACGCGGCTGAAAAACTGTTTTTT; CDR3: CASSPDAAEKLFF
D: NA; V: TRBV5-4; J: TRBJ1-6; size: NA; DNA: TGTGCCAGCAGCTTGGATAGGGAGGCTAATTCACCCCTCCACTTT; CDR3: CASSLDREANSPLHF